Below, 26 T cell receptor beta chains from the same sample are listed, as sequenced in a study of shared T cell receptors in the human thymus. Assay used: immunoSEQ multiplex PCR; TCRdb lists only in-frame clones, some missing. The table has about 540,000 clones, more than 75% seen once; the top ten hold roughly 0.013%. The data were also submitted as part of a second study, on human thymus T cells.

The source material was thymocytes. The receptors here all came from a boy less than two years old with a congenital heart defect.

Note on this clone: The same CDR3 also results from other DNA sequences found in this sample. The CDR3 reads CASSPSSYEQYF. The DNA for the CDR3 is TGTGCCAGCAGCCCTAGCTCCTACGAGCAGTACTTC. V and J are TRBV7-2 and TRBJ2-7; D is ambiguous. V was pared by 5 bases and J by 0 bases, with 5 bases between. Germline V lookup: CDR1 SGHTA, CDR2 FQGNSA. This CDR3 has 12 amino acids.

The chain couples TRBV12-5 to TRBJ2-3, with 9 bases lining up with TRBD1. The CDR3 has 15 amino acids. Trimming removed 4 bases from V and 5 bases from J; junction bases left unmatched: 7. CDR1 and CDR2 from the germline V gene are LGHNT and FRNRAP. CDR3 sequence: CASGSRTGDEDTQYF. The CDR3 nucleotides read TGTGCTAGTGGTTCACGGACAGGGGACGAAGATACGCAGTATTTT.

V is TRBV2 and J is TRBJ2-5; TRBD2 matches 10 bases. Losses at the gene ends were 6 bases for V and 0 bases for J; bases not matched to a gene: 7. CDR3 size: 16 residues. CDR1 and CDR2 (germline): SNHLY, FYNNEI. Here the CDR3 reads CASRARLAGHQETQYF. DNA for the CDR3: TGTGCCAGCAGGGCGAGACTAGCGGGCCACCAAGAGACCCAGTACTTC.

This sequence joins TRBV28 and TRBJ1-1; 8 bases are a match to TRBD1. Trimming cost V 7 bases and J 4 bases; bases outside gene matches: 8. Germline assignment: CDR1 MDHEN and CDR2 SYDVKM. The CDR3 runs 14 residues. The CDR3 region is CASNDRGKSTEAFF. The CDR3, as DNA: TGTGCCAGCAACGACAGGGGAAAGAGCACTGAAGCTTTCTTT.

V is TRBV4-1 and J is TRBJ1-6; 12 nucleotides line up with TRBD1. V shed 3 bases and J 7 bases; nucleotides not matched to a gene: 13. The CDR3 length is 19 residues. Per germline, CDR1 MGHRA and CDR2 YSYEKL. This chain's CDR3 is CASSQGFGDRGHGNSPLHF. CDR3 coding DNA: TGCGCCAGCAGCCAGGGGTTTGGGGACAGGGGGCATGGGAATTCACCCCTCCACTTT.

The chain is built from TRBV14 and TRBJ2-3; no firm D call. Germline-derived CDR1 and CDR2 are SGHDN and FVKESK. This CDR3 has 15 amino acids. V shed 4 bases and J shed 3 bases, with 14 bases lying between them. In DNA form, the CDR3 reads TGTGCCAGCAGCCTCAGAAGGAGCGCGACAGATACGCAGTATTTT. It codes for CASSLRRSATDTQYF.

In its sample, this clone was seen a few times. V gene TRBV29-1 combines with J gene TRBJ2-1, with TRBD1 matching over 7 bases. Looked up from germline, CDR1 is SQVTM and CDR2 is ANQGSEA. The CDR3 has 13 residues. V was pared by 6 bases and J by 8 bases, with 10 bases of the junction left unmatched. The CDR3 region is CSVTTGIIDEQFF. Written as DNA, the CDR3 is TGCAGCGTCACGACAGGGATCATAGATGAGCAGTTCTTC.

This clone occurred a few times. The V call is TRBV13, the J call TRBJ2-1; the match to TRBD2 covers 14 bases. Germline assignment: CDR1 PRHDT and CDR2 FYEKMQ (reference sequence). This CDR3 spans 16 amino acids. V was clipped by 5 bases and J by 9 bases; unmatched bases: 9. The CDR3 DNA reads as TGTGCCAGCAGCCTTCACGGGACTAGCGGGAGTGGTGAGCAGTTCTTC. Protein sequence: CASSLHGTSGSGEQFF.

J is TRBJ1-1 and V is TRBV20-1, with D hard to call. Trimming took 0 bases from V and 8 from J, leaving 7 bases between them. Germline-derived CDR1 and CDR2 are DFQATT and SNEGSKA (reference sequence). This CDR3 is built from 11 residues. CDR3 coding DNA: TGCAGTGCTAGAGATACAGAAGAAGCTTTCTTT. Protein product: CSARDTEEAFF.

This clone was seen a handful of times. The chain links TRBV11-2 to TRBJ1-4, with 8 positions matching TRBD1. The ends lost 0 bases at V and 7 bases at J; junction bases unmatched: 7. The CDR3 consists of 16 residues. Germline values: CDR1 SGHAT, CDR2 FQNNGV. The CDR3 coding sequence is TGTGCCAGCAGCTTAGAGCGCAGGGGGCGTCGTGAAAAACTGTTTTTT. Translating gives CASSLERRGRREKLFF. The whole variable domain, filled in from reference TRBV11-2 and TRBJ1-4, reads EAGVAQSPRYKIIEKRQSVAFWCNPISGHATLYWYQQILGQGPKLLIQFQNNGVVDDSQLPKDRFSAERLKGVDSTLKIQPAKLEDSAVYLCASSLERRGRREKLFFGSGTQLSVL.

The J gene is TRBJ1-1, the V gene TRBV2; TRBD1 agrees at 7 bases. Germline values: CDR1 SNHLY, CDR2 FYNNEI. CDR3 length: 15 residues. V was pared by 6 bases and J by 0 bases, with 7 bases of the junction left unmatched. The chain's CDR3 is CASRHTGVMNTEAFF. The CDR3 bases are TGTGCCAGCAGGCACACAGGGGTCATGAACACTGAAGCTTTCTTT. The full variable domain, with the rest looked up from reference TRBV2 and TRBJ1-1, is EPEVTQTPSHQVTQMGQEVILRCVPISNHLYFYWYRQILGQKVEFLVSFYNNEISEKSEIFDDQFSVERPDGSNFTLKIRSTKLEDSAMYFCASRHTGVMNTEAFFGQGTRLTVV.

The genes are TRBV27 and TRBJ2-7, with a weak D call TRBD2 (5 bases). V gave up 1 base and J gave up 2 bases, with 9 bases separating them. Germline V lookup: CDR1 MNHEY, CDR2 SMNVEV (reference sequence). The CDR3 has 14 residues. In nucleotides, the CDR3 is TGTGCCAGCAGTTTATACGAGGGCACCTACGAGCAGTACTTC. Encoded protein: CASSLYEGTYEQYF.

V usage is TRBV6-1 and J usage is TRBJ2-2, with D possibly TRBD1 on 6 matching bases. V was shortened by 2 bases and J by 4 bases, with 14 bases between the two germline ends. Germline assignment: CDR1 MNHNS and CDR2 SASEGT. This CDR3 has 16 amino acids. CDR3 nucleotides: TGTGCCAGCAGTGAATGGGGACAAGGGGCCACCGGGGAGCTGTTTTTT. Translation gives CASSEWGQGATGELFF.

The V call is TRBV30, the J call TRBJ2-1, with TRBD2 matching over 14 bases. Germline CDR1 reads GTSNPN; CDR2 reads SVGIG (reference sequence). Germline trimming cut 7 bases from V and 9 bases from J; bases unmatched to any gene: 5. CDR3 length: 13 amino acids. The CDR3 nucleotides are TGTGCCTCGGGACTAGCGGGAGTTGGTGAGCAGTTCTTC. The encoded protein is CASGLAGVGEQFF. Full variable domain (remainder filled in from reference TRBV30 and TRBJ2-1): SQTIHQWPATLVQPVGSPLSLECTVEGTSNPNLYWYRQAAGRGLQLLFYSVGIGQISSEVPQNLSASRPQDRQFILSSKKLLLSDSGFYLCASGLAGVGEQFFGPGTRLTVL.

The rearrangement uses TRBV6-1 and TRBJ2-1; TRBD2 might be the D (6 bases). This CDR3 spans 14 amino acids. V gave up 10 bases and J gave up 3 bases, with 16 bases separating them. Germline V lookup: CDR1 MNHNS, CDR2 SASEGT. In DNA form, the CDR3 reads TGTGCCACGAGGTGGCTGGACTACTACAATGAGCAGTTCTTC. Its translation is CATRWLDYYNEQFF.

This clone was picked up one time. The chain combines TRBV7-3 with TRBJ2-1; 10 bases match TRBD2. Losses at the gene ends were 4 bases for V and 0 bases for J; bases not matched to a gene: 9. Per the germline V gene, CDR1 is SGHTA and CDR2 is FQGTGA. This CDR3 is built from 18 residues. In nucleotides, the CDR3 is TGTGCCAGCAGCTATAGCGGGAGGCCCCACCCCTCCTACAATGAGCAGTTCTTC. This codes for CASSYSGRPHPSYNEQFF.

This clone was detected once. V and J are TRBV14 and TRBJ1-1; D is unclear. Germline V gene sequence: CDR1 SGHDN, CDR2 FVKESK. The CDR3 totals 15 residues. V lost 0 bases and J lost 0, with 8 bases in between. The CDR3 protein is CASSQEGRMNTEAFF. Written as DNA, the CDR3 is TGTGCCAGCAGCCAAGAAGGCAGGATGAACACTGAAGCTTTCTTT.

The gene calls are TRBV2 and TRBJ2-3, with D possibly TRBD2 on 6 matching bases. Germline assignment: CDR1 SNHLY and CDR2 FYNNEI. V was shortened by 3 bases and J by 5 bases, with 12 bases between the two germline ends. This CDR3 is 14 amino acids long. This CDR3 is CASSEMLARDTQYF. The CDR3 DNA is TGTGCCAGCAGTGAGATGCTAGCGAGAGATACGCAGTATTTT.

This clone was seen once. The rearrangement joins TRBV28 to TRBJ1-1; unclear D gene. Germline lookup yields CDR1 MDHEN and CDR2 SYDVKM. The V and J ends lost 6 bases and 11 bases respectively, with 16 bases between them. CDR3 length: 12 amino acids. The CDR3 protein is CASRTSRFGAFF. As DNA, the CDR3 is TGTGCCAGCAGGACTAGCCGTTTTGGGGCTTTCTTT.

The J gene is TRBJ2-4, the V gene TRBV27; 8 bases align to TRBD1. V dropped 6 bases and J dropped 3; count of bases not matched to a gene: 4. Germline V gives CDR1 MNHEY, CDR2 SMNVEV (reference sequence). This CDR3 comprises 14 residues. The CDR3 DNA is TGTGCCAGCAGGCCGACAGGGGACAAAAACATTCAGTACTTC. Its protein is CASRPTGDKNIQYF.

The genes are TRBV30 and TRBJ2-6, with a tentative D call TRBD2 (5 bases). The CDR3 is 20 amino acids. Trimming took 3 bases from V and 3 from J, leaving 27 bases between them. From germline, CDR1 is GTSNPN and CDR2 SVGIG (reference sequence). The CDR3 here is CAWSKVRPGSGLGGANVLTF. The CDR3 region has the DNA TGTGCCTGGAGCAAGGTACGGCCCGGCAGCGGTTTGGGTGGGGCCAACGTCCTGACTTTC.

This clone was detected only a few times. V and J are TRBV25-1 and TRBJ2-3, with TRBD2 matching over 9 bases. The V gene's germline CDR1 is MGHDK and CDR2 SYGVNS. The V gene end was trimmed by 7 bases and the J gene end by 4 bases; junction bases not matched to a gene: 9. The CDR3 has 15 amino acids. CDR3 nucleotide sequence: TGTGCCAGCACTAGCGGGACCCTACGAGCAGATACGCAGTATTTT. The encoded protein is CASTSGTLRADTQYF.

The chain combines TRBV19 with TRBJ2-3, with a weak D call TRBD1 (6 bases). Germline V gene data show CDR1 as LNHDA and CDR2 as SQIVND (reference sequence). Trimming pared 3 bases from V and 0 bases from J, leaving 25 bases between. The CDR3 sequence is 20 residues long. In DNA, the CDR3 is TGTGCCAGTAGTATTCGAAGGGACAAGGGTGTTCCTACTAGCACAGATACGCAGTATTTT. Encoded protein: CASSIRRDKGVPTSTDTQYF.

This clone was found once. The rearrangement joins TRBV14 to TRBJ1-4; 7 bases line up with TRBD1. Germline CDR1 SGHDN, CDR2 FVKESK. The CDR3 spans 15 residues. Trimming took 4 bases from V and 1 from J; bases not matched to a gene: 3. In DNA, the CDR3 is TGTGCCAGCAGCCGGTGGGACAGAACTAATGAAAAACTGTTTTTT. Encoded protein: CASSRWDRTNEKLFF.

CDR3 protein: CASGTGTPSTDTQYF. Here the CDR3 DNA reads TGTGCCAGCGGTACCGGGACACCGAGCACAGATACGCAGTATTTT. This chain joins TRBV7-2 and TRBJ2-3, with a weak D call TRBD1 (6 bases). The CDR3 extends over 15 amino acids. CDR1 SGHTA and CDR2 FQGNSA come from the germline V gene. The V end lost 8 bases, the J end lost 0 bases, and 15 bases lay between the germline ends.

J is TRBJ1-2 and V is TRBV6-5; no clear D gene. Per the germline V gene, CDR1 is MNHEY and CDR2 is SVGAGI. V lost 5 bases to trimming and J lost 8 bases, with 12 bases between them. The CDR3 is 12 residues long. The CDR3 here is CASSPAGGGYTF. CDR3 coding DNA: TGTGCCAGCAGTCCGGCGGGTGGCGGCTACACCTTC.